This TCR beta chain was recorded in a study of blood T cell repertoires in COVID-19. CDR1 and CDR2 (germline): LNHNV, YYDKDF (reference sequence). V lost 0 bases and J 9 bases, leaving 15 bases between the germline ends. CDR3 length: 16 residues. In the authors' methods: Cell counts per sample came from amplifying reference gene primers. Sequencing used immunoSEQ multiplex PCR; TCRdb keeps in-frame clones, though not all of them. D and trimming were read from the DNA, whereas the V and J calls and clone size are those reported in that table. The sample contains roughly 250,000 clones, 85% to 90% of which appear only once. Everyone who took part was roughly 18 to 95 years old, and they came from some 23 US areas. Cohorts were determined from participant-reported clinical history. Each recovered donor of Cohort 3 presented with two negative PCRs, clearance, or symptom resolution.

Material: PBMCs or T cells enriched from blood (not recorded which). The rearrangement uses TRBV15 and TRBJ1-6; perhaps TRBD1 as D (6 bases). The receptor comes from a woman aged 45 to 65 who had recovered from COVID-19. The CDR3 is CATSRDQGSAGSPLHF. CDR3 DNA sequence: TGTGCCACCAGCAGAGATCAGGGGAGCGCGGGTTCACCCCTCCACTTT.